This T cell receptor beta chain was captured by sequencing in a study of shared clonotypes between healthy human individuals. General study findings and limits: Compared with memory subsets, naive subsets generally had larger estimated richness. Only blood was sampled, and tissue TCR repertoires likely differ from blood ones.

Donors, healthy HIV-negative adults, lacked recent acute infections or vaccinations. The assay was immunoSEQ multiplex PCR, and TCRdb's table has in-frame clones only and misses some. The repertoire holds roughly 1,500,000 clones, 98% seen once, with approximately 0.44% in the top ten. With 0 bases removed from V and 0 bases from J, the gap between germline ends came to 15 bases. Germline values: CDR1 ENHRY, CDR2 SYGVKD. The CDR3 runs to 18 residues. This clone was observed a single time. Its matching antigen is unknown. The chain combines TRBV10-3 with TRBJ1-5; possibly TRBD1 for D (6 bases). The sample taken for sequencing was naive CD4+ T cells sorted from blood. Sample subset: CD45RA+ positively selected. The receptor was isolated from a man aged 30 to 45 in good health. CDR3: CAISESKTGTNSNQPQHF. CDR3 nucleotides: TGTGCCATCAGTGAGTCGAAAACCGGGACAAATAGCAATCAGCCCCAGCATTTT.